The present entry profiles one T cell receptor beta chain with its context. The antigen remains undetermined. The data derive from a study of shared clonotypes between healthy human individuals. Study observations and caveats: Clonotypes shared by all four sorted-subset donors had higher generation probabilities than non-shared clonotypes.

TCRdb's table, derived via immunoSEQ multiplex PCR, lists solely in-frame clones and lacks some. The table lists roughly 2 million clones, approximately 94% of them singletons. Naive CD8 isolation took CD45RO-negative cells positively selected for CCR7 and excluded terminally differentiated effector memory CD45RA+ cells. Germline trimming cut 3 bases from V and 6 bases from J; bases unmatched to any gene: 10. The V gene's germline CDR1 is SEHNR and CDR2 FQNEAQ (reference sequence). The CDR3 length is 18 residues. The sequence came from a man younger than 35 in good health. The sequenced sample consisted of naive CD8+ T cells sorted from blood. The chain is built from TRBV7-9 and TRBJ2-1, with 14 positions matching TRBD2. CDR3 nucleotide sequence: TGTGCCAGCAGCTTCGGACTAGCGGGGGGCACGACTGGCAATGAGCAGTTCTTC. This encodes CASSFGLAGGTTGNEQFF.